This TCR beta chain derives from a study of T cell repertoires in cytomegalovirus infection. Study background: Recently identified HLA-C-restricted CMV epitopes were among the peptides used.

About this clonotype: Its antigen is as yet unknown.

V lost 2 bases and J lost 5; bases outside the gene matches: 13. Germline CDR1 reads SNHLY; CDR2 reads FYNNEI. The length of the CDR3 is 17 residues. From the reads, TCRdb called clonotypes with MiXCR, one entry per CDR3 protein. Found here are approximately 910,000 distinct CDR3 sequences, roughly 30% of them singletons; the top ten hold around an eighth. The receptor was derived from a human donor in good health (CMV status not recorded). Some clones in this sample may be carry-over from other donors' samples. The chain carries TRBV2 and TRBJ2-5; 8 bases agree with TRBD2. Sequences were derived from cultured CD8+ T cells from PBMCs, sampled from culture after CMV antigen stimulation. CDR3 sequence (DNA): TGTGCCAGCAGTGAAAAGTCGGGGGGGCGGATTCAGGAGACCCAGTACTTC. Translating gives CASSEKSGGRIQETQYF.